These T cell receptor beta chains were read from a single sample in a study of T-cell memory formation after mild COVID-19. MiXCR, run by TCRdb on the 5' RACE reads, gives a single entry per CDR3 protein. The sample has approximately 300,000 distinct CDR3 sequences; more than 15% are singletons. The specimen sequenced was PBMCs or a T cell subset sorted from them (not recorded which). The receptors originated from a young man who had mild COVID-19 (a few samples of this study predate the infection). Cell type and time point are not known. CDR3s include the opening cysteine and the closing phenylalanine or tryptophan. A D gene is named only where the DNA matches it firmly. Clone sizes are given selectively: once, few, many, or a class where the clone is expanded.

V	J	size	D	DNA	CDR3
TRBV7-9	TRBJ2-3	NA	NA	TGTGCCAGCAGCGCCTTTCGCGGGGGCGGCTTTAGCACAGATACGCAGTATTTT	CASSAFRGGGFSTDTQYF
TRBV10-3	TRBJ2-4	few	NA	TGTGCCAGCCCAGGCGGAATAGCCAAAAACATTCAGTACTTC	CASPGGIAKNIQYF
TRBV7-2	TRBJ2-5	few	NA	TGTGCCAGCAGCTTAGACGAGGCCGTGGAGACCCAGTACTTC	CASSLDEAVETQYF
TRBV9	TRBJ2-7	NA	TRBD2	TGTGCCAGCAGCCCTGGGACTAGCGGGGGTTACGAGCAGTACTTC	CASSPGTSGGYEQYF
TRBV4-1	TRBJ2-7	few	NA	TGCGCCAGCAGCCAAGGACGGGAAGCGGCCTACGAGCAGTACTTC	CASSQGREAAYEQYF
TRBV7-2	TRBJ2-5	few	NA	TGTGCCAGCAGCTCCGGTCGTTGGGGGCAAGAGACCCAGTACTTC	CASSSGRWGQETQYF
TRBV27	TRBJ1-6	many	NA	TGTGCCAGCAGCTTACAGTATTCGGTCAGCGCCCTCCACTTT	CASSLQYSVSALHF
TRBV12-3/TRBV12-4	TRBJ2-1	NA	NA	TGTGCCAGCAGTTTAGTGGGGGAAGGGGAGCAGTTCTTC	CASSLVGEGEQFF
TRBV7-3	TRBJ2-5	NA	NA	TGTGCCAGCAGCTTAATGGGGGGGCGCCAAGAGACCCAGTACTTC	CASSLMGGRQETQYF
TRBV5-1	TRBJ1-2	NA	TRBD1	TGCGCCAGCAGCTTGACCGGGGACAGGGGCTACACCTTC	CASSLTGDRGYTF